The clone carrying this T cell receptor beta chain was picked up one time. Its specificity is unknown. The study ran its PCR with 60 Vbeta and 13 Jbeta primers. Using immunoSEQ multiplex PCR, the repertoire was profiled, and TCRdb retains in-frame clones only, with some absent. The data hold 150,000 or so clones, with roughly four fifths observed a single time. This specimen comes from a study of cytomegalovirus exposure and HLA in healthy donors. The CDR3 covers 15 residues. The V and J ends lost 5 bases and 10 bases, in that order; junction bases with no gene match: 13. Germline CDR1 is SGHTA and CDR2 is FQGNSA. Study-level results: Earlier analysis found most TCR beta V segments productive about 90% or about 30% of the time.

The V gene is TRBV7-2, the J gene TRBJ1-4, with TRBD1 matching 7 bases. The source is a woman in her thirties or forties in good health and CMV-seronegative. The sequenced material came from PBMCs. The CDR3 region has the DNA TGTGCCAGCAGCCCCCCGGGACAGAGGACGGGAAAACTGTTTTTT. Protein: CASSPPGQRTGKLFF.